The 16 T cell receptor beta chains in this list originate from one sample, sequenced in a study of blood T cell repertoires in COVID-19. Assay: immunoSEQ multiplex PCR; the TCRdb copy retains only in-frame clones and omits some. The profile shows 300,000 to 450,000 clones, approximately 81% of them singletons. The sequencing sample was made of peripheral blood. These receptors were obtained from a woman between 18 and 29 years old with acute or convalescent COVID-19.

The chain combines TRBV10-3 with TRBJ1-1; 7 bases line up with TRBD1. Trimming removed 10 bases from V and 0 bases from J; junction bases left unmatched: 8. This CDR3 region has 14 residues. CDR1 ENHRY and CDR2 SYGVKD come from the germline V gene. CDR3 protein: CATKGQLMNTEAFF. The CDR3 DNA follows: TGTGCCACCAAGGGACAGCTTATGAACACTGAAGCTTTCTTT.

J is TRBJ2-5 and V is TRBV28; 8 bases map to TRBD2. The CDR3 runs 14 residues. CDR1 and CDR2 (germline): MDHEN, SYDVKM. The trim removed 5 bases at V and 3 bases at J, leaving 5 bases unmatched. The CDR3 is CASSQAGAEETQYF. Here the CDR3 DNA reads TGTGCCAGCAGTCAAGCGGGAGCGGAAGAGACCCAGTACTTC.

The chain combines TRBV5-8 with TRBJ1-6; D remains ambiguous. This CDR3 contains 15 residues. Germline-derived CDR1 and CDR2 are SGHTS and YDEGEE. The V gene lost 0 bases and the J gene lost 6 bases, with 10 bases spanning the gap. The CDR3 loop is CASSLDGVLNSPLHF. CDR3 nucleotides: TGTGCCAGCAGCTTGGACGGGGTGCTTAATTCACCCCTCCACTTT.

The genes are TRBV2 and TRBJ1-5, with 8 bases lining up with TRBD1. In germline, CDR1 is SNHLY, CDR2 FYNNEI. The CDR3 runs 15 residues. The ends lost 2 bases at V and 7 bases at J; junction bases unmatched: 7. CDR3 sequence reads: CASSEFSGGGQPQHF. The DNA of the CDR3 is TGTGCCAGCAGTGAATTCTCAGGGGGCGGACAGCCCCAGCATTTT.

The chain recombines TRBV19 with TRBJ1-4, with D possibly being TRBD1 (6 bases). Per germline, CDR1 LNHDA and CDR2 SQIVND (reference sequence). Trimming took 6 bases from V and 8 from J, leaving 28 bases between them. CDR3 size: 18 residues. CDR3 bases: TGTGCCAGTAGGGGGACATTCGTACGGCCGGGCCTCGACGAAAAACTGTTTTTT. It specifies CASRGTFVRPGLDEKLFF.

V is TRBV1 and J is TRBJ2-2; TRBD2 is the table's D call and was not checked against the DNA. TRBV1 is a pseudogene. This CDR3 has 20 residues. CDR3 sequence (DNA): TGCACCAGCAGCCAACCTCCCGGGACTAGCGGGGGCACGGACACCGGGGAGCTGTTTTTT. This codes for CTSSQPPGTSGGTDTGELFF.

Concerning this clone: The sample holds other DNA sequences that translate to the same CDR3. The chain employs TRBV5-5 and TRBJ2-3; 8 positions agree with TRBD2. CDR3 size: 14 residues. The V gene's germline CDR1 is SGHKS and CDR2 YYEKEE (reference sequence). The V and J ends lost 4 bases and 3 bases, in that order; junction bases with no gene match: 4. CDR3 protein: CASSLSGSTDTQYF. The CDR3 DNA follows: TGTGCCAGCAGCCTGAGCGGGAGTACAGATACGCAGTATTTT.

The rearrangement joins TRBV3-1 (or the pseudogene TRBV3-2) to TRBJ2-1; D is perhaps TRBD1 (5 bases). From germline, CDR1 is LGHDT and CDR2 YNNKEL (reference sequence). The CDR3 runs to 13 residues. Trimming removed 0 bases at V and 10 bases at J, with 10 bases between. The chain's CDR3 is CASSQDSKGEQFF. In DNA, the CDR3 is TGTGCCAGCAGCCAAGATAGTAAGGGGGAGCAGTTCTTC.

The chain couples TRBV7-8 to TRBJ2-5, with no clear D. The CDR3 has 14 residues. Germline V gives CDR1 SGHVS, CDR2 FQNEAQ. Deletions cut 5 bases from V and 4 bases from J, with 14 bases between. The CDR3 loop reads CASSPYDLGETQYF. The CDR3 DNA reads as TGTGCCAGCAGCCCCTATGACTTGGGAGAGACCCAGTACTTC.

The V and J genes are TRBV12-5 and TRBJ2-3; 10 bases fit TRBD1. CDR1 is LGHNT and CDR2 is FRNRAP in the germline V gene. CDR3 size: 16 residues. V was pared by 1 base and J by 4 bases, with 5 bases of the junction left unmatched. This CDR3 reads CASGLGQGAVSDTQYF. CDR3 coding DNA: TGTGCTAGTGGTTTGGGACAGGGGGCCGTTTCAGATACGCAGTATTTT.

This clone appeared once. DNA for the CDR3: TGTGCCAGCCTTCTGGGCAGCCTCAATCAGCCCCAGCATTTT. Amino acids: CASLLGSLNQPQHF. V and J are TRBV28 and TRBJ1-5; D call uncertain. Germline assignment: CDR1 MDHEN and CDR2 SYDVKM. V gave up 8 bases and J gave up 3 bases, with 14 bases separating them. The CDR3 is 14 amino acids.

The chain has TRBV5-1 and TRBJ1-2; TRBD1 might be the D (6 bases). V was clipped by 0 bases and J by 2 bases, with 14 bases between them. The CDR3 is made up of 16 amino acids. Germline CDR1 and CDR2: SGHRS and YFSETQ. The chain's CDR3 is CASSLVPRGLNYGYTF. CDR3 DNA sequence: TGCGCCAGCAGCTTGGTTCCCAGGGGCCTGAACTATGGCTACACCTTC.

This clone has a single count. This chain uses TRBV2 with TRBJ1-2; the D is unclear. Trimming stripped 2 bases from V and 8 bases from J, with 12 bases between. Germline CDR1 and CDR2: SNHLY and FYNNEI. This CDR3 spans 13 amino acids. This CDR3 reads CASSEPGLSGYTF. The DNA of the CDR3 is TGTGCCAGCAGTGAACCGGGGTTGAGCGGCTACACCTTC. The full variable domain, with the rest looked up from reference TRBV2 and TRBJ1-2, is EPEVTQTPSHQVTQMGQEVILRCVPISNHLYFYWYRQILGQKVEFLVSFYNNEISEKSEIFDDQFSVERPDGSNFTLKIRSTKLEDSAMYFCASSEPGLSGYTFGSGTRLTVV.

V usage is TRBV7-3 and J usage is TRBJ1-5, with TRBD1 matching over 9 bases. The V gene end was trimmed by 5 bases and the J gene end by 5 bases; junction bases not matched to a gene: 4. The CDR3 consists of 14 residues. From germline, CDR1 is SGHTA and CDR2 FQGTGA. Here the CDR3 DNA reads TGTGCCAGCAGCGGACAGGGGAAAGATCAGCCCCAGCATTTT. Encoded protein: CASSGQGKDQPQHF.

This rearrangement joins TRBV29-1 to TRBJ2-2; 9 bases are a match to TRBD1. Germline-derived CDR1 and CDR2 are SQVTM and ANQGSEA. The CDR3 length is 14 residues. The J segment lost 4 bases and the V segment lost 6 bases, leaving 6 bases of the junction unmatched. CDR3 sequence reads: CSVGTGTGTGELFF. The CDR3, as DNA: TGCAGCGTCGGGACAGGGACCGGCACCGGGGAGCTGTTTTTT.

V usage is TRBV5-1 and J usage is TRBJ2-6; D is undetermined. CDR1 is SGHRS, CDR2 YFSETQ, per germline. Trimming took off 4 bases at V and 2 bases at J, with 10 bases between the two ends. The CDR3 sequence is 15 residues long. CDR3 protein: CASSPGGPGANVLTF. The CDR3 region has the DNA TGCGCCAGCAGCCCTGGCGGCCCTGGGGCCAACGTCCTGACTTTC.